This T cell receptor beta chain was recovered during a study of OX40 agonist ivuxolimab in advanced cancers. Regarding the study as a whole: Among the lowest peripheral clonal expansion occurred in 0.1-3.0 mg/kg partial responders.

A note on this clone: What it recognizes is unknown.

Trimming left V 6 bases short and J 4 bases short, with 18 bases between. CDR1 is MDHEN, CDR2 SYDVKM, per germline. The CDR3 is 15 residues long. TCRdb's copy holds only in-frame clones and misses some; the assay was immunoSEQ multiplex PCR. The sample holds about 68,000 clones, more than 75% seen once. Blood was sampled at baseline, cycle 4 day 1, and cycle 7 day 1. The chain is built from TRBV28 and TRBJ1-2; D is perhaps TRBD1 (5 bases). The source material was CD4+ or CD8+ T cells sorted from blood, sampled in a trial of the OX40 agonist ivuxolimab. The TCR was taken from an adult with an advanced solid tumor such as melanoma, head and neck, liver or kidney cancer. In DNA, the CDR3 is TGTGCCAGCAGAACCCCAGGGACTAACCCCTATGGCTACACCTTC. It is translated as CASRTPGTNPYGYTF.